These T cell receptor beta chains were read from a single sample in a study of cytomegalovirus exposure and HLA in healthy donors. Only in-frame clones appear in the TCRdb table, and some are missing; sequencing was by immunoSEQ multiplex PCR. This listing includes 100,000 to 150,000 clones. Material: PBMCs. The receptors originated from a man aged 30-40 years in good health and CMV-seronegative. Both conserved end residues are part of each CDR3. The D gene is left open where the match is weak.

d_gene: -; j_gene: TRBJ1-2; v_gene: TRBV5-1; CDR3aa: CASSLEEGRDGYTF; CDR3nt: TGCGCCAGCAGCTTAGAGGAGGGAAGGGACGGCTACACCTTC
d_gene: -; j_gene: TRBJ1-5; v_gene: TRBV5-1; CDR3aa: CASSLGPDSNQPQHF; CDR3nt: TGCGCCAGCAGCCTTGGGCCGGATAGCAATCAGCCCCAGCATTTT
d_gene: TRBD1; j_gene: TRBJ2-7; v_gene: TRBV13; CDR3aa: CASSPGQGMSHEQYF; CDR3nt: TGTGCCAGCAGCCCGGGACAGGGTATGAGCCACGAGCAGTACTTC
d_gene: -; j_gene: TRBJ2-7; v_gene: TRBV30; CDR3aa: CAWSRGTAGAVYEQYF; CDR3nt: TGTGCCTGGAGTAGGGGGACGGCGGGAGCGGTCTACGAGCAGTACTTC
d_gene: -; j_gene: TRBJ2-2; v_gene: TRBV4-2; CDR3aa: CASSQGGATGELFF; CDR3nt: TGTGCCAGCAGCCAAGGGGGAGCCACCGGGGAGCTGTTTTTT
d_gene: TRBD2; j_gene: TRBJ2-1; v_gene: TRBV29-1; CDR3aa: CSVEGRGREQFF; CDR3nt: TGCAGCGTTGAGGGGCGGGGGAGGGAGCAGTTCTTC
d_gene: TRBD2; j_gene: TRBJ2-3; v_gene: TRBV7-6; CDR3aa: CASSSYSGRASDTQYF; CDR3nt: TGTGCCAGCAGCTCTTATAGCGGGAGGGCCTCAGATACGCAGTATTTT
d_gene: -; j_gene: TRBJ2-3; v_gene: TRBV29-1; CDR3aa: CSVLYFRTDTQYF; CDR3nt: TGCAGCGTTCTGTACTTTCGCACAGATACGCAGTATTTT
d_gene: TRBD1; j_gene: TRBJ1-4; v_gene: TRBV5-6; CDR3aa: CASSSFTGTEDEKLFF; CDR3nt: TGTGCCAGCAGCTCATTTACCGGGACAGAGGATGAAAAACTGTTTTTT
d_gene: TRBD2; j_gene: TRBJ2-7; v_gene: TRBV5-1; CDR3aa: CASSLAGLAGGGSAEQYF; CDR3nt: TGCGCCAGCAGCTTGGCAGGACTAGCGGGAGGAGGAAGCGCCGAGCAGTACTTC
d_gene: TRBD2; j_gene: TRBJ2-1; v_gene: TRBV11-2; CDR3aa: CASSLEVAGVYNEQFF; CDR3nt: TGTGCCAGCAGCTTGGAGGTAGCGGGAGTTTACAATGAGCAGTTCTTC
d_gene: TRBD2; j_gene: TRBJ2-5; v_gene: TRBV14; CDR3aa: CASSRRFGLAGEGGETQYF; CDR3nt: TGTGCCAGCAGCCGGCGATTCGGACTAGCGGGAGAAGGGGGAGAGACCCAGTACTTC
d_gene: -; j_gene: TRBJ1-1; v_gene: TRBV7-2; CDR3aa: CASSLSTGKNTEAFF; CDR3nt: TGTGCCAGCAGCTTATCCACAGGGAAGAACACTGAAGCTTTCTTT
d_gene: -; j_gene: TRBJ2-3; v_gene: TRBV19; CDR3aa: CASSISGWDTQYF; CDR3nt: TGTGCCAGTAGTATATCAGGGTGGGATACGCAGTATTTT
d_gene: TRBD1; j_gene: TRBJ1-5; v_gene: TRBV30; CDR3aa: CAWGTASNQPQHF; CDR3nt: TGTGCCTGGGGGACAGCGAGCAATCAGCCCCAGCATTTT
d_gene: -; j_gene: TRBJ1-4; v_gene: TRBV27; CDR3aa: CASSSWGDEKLFF; CDR3nt: TGTGCCAGCAGTTCGTGGGGAGATGAAAAACTGTTTTTT
d_gene: -; j_gene: TRBJ2-1; v_gene: TRBV9; CDR3aa: CASSVGRGDEQFF; CDR3nt: TGTGCCAGCAGCGTAGGCAGGGGCGATGAGCAGTTCTTC
d_gene: TRBD2; j_gene: TRBJ2-2; v_gene: TRBV27; CDR3aa: CANTVRLAGGPGTGELFF; CDR3nt: TGTGCCAACACCGTTCGACTAGCGGGAGGGCCGGGAACCGGGGAGCTGTTTTTT
d_gene: -; j_gene: TRBJ2-3; v_gene: TRBV4-1; CDR3aa: CASSQLLGSTDTQYF; CDR3nt: TGCGCCAGCAGCCAGCTCCTAGGCAGCACAGATACGCAGTATTTT
d_gene: TRBD2; j_gene: TRBJ2-2; v_gene: TRBV19; CDR3aa: CASTPWSGSLGELFF; CDR3nt: TGTGCCAGTACCCCCTGGAGCGGGAGTCTTGGGGAGCTGTTTTTT
d_gene: -; j_gene: TRBJ2-5; v_gene: TRBV19; CDR3aa: CASRPTAQNDQETQYF; CDR3nt: TGTGCCAGTAGGCCTACAGCCCAAAACGACCAAGAGACCCAGTACTTC
d_gene: -; j_gene: TRBJ1-1; v_gene: TRBV29-1; CDR3aa: CSVMEGAGTEAFF; CDR3nt: TGCAGCGTGATGGAAGGGGCTGGCACTGAAGCTTTCTTT
d_gene: -; j_gene: TRBJ2-7; v_gene: TRBV7-9; CDR3aa: CASSLSGPKFYEQYF; CDR3nt: TGTGCCAGCAGCTTATCAGGGCCTAAATTCTACGAGCAGTACTTC
d_gene: -; j_gene: TRBJ2-1; v_gene: TRBV6-5; CDR3aa: CATAPRQGRDEQFF; CDR3nt: TGTGCCACCGCGCCCCGGCAGGGTAGGGATGAGCAGTTCTTC
d_gene: -; j_gene: TRBJ2-1; v_gene: TRBV20-1; CDR3aa: CSARAADEQFF; CDR3nt: TGCAGTGCTAGGGCTGCTGATGAGCAGTTCTTC
d_gene: TRBD2; j_gene: TRBJ2-1; v_gene: TRBV30; CDR3aa: CASRWGSGTYNEQFF; CDR3nt: TGTGCCTCGAGGTGGGGTAGCGGGACTTACAATGAGCAGTTCTTC
d_gene: TRBD1; j_gene: TRBJ1-4; v_gene: TRBV4-3; CDR3aa: CASSRGAGQGNEKLFF; CDR3nt: TGCGCCAGCAGCCGCGGAGCGGGACAGGGGAATGAAAAACTGTTTTTT
d_gene: -; j_gene: TRBJ1-4; v_gene: TRBV29-1; CDR3aa: CSVFGNEKLFF; CDR3nt: TGCAGCGTTTTCGGGAATGAAAAACTGTTTTTT
d_gene: TRBD1; j_gene: TRBJ1-1; v_gene: TRBV19; CDR3aa: CASSPTGGVTEAFF; CDR3nt: TGTGCCAGTAGTCCGACAGGGGGCGTCACTGAAGCTTTCTTT
d_gene: -; j_gene: TRBJ2-2; v_gene: TRBV10-3; CDR3aa: CALGDSSAGELFF; CDR3nt: TGTGCCCTGGGGGACTCCTCTGCCGGGGAGCTGTTTTTT
d_gene: -; j_gene: TRBJ1-6; v_gene: TRBV28; CDR3aa: CASSVQGYSPLHF; CDR3nt: TGTGCCAGCAGTGTACAGGGTTATTCACCCCTCCACTTT
d_gene: TRBD1; j_gene: TRBJ2-1; v_gene: TRBV7-3; CDR3aa: CASSLSQGAYNEQFF; CDR3nt: TGTGCCAGCAGCTTAAGCCAGGGGGCCTACAATGAGCAGTTCTTC
d_gene: TRBD2; j_gene: TRBJ2-5; v_gene: TRBV30; CDR3aa: CAWSVLSSGRALGETQYF; CDR3nt: TGTGCCTGGAGTGTACTGAGTAGCGGGAGGGCCTTGGGGGAGACCCAGTACTTC
d_gene: -; j_gene: TRBJ2-7; v_gene: TRBV11-2; CDR3aa: CASATTGPDDEQYF; CDR3nt: TGTGCCAGCGCCACAACAGGGCCTGACGACGAGCAGTACTTC
d_gene: TRBD1; j_gene: TRBJ1-2; v_gene: TRBV7-3; CDR3aa: CASSSTGDGDYTF; CDR3nt: TGTGCCAGCAGCTCGACAGGGGATGGGGACTACACCTTC
d_gene: TRBD1; j_gene: TRBJ1-3; v_gene: TRBV18; CDR3aa: CASSPTGASGNTIYF; CDR3nt: TGTGCCAGCTCACCTACAGGGGCGTCTGGAAACACCATATATTTT